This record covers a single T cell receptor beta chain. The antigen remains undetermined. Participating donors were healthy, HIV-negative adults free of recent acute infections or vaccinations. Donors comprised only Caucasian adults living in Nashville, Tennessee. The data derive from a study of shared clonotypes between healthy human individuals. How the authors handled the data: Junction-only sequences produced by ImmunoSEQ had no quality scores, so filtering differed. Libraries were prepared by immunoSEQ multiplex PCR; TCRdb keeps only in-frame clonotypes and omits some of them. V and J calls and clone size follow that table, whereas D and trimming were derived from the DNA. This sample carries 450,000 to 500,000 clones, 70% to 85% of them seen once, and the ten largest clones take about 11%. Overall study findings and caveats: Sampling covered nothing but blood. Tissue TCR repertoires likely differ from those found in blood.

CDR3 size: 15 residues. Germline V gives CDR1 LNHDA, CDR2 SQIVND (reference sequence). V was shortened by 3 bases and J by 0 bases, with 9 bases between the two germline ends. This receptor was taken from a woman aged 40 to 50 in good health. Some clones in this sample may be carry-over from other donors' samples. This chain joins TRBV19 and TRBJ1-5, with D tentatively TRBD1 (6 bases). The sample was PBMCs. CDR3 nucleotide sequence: TGTGCCAGTAGTATCCGACAGGATAGCAATCAGCCCCAGCATTTT. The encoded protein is CASSIRQDSNQPQHF.